This TCR beta chain was retrieved from a study of T cell changes during pregnancy in multiple sclerosis. Assay used: immunoSEQ multiplex PCR; TCRdb lists only in-frame clones, some missing. Here the sample spans tens of thousands of clones, just over 90% being singletons. V was clipped by 1 base and J by 3 bases, with 9 bases between them. The CDR3 has 15 amino acids. Per germline, CDR1 LGHNA and CDR2 YNFKEQ. This chain connects TRBV4-2 to TRBJ2-2; no reliable D call. This receptor was taken from a female donor with multiple sclerosis, enrolled in a pregnancy study. The material was peripheral blood, obtained before pregnancy. The CDR3 reads CASSQVGAHTGELFF. CDR3 bases: TGTGCCAGCAGCCAAGTCGGAGCGCACACCGGGGAGCTGTTTTTT.